Listed here are 3 T cell receptor beta chains from one sample, sequenced in a study of blood T cell repertoires in COVID-19. Some clones are missing from TCRdb's copy, which holds only in-frame ones; the method was immunoSEQ multiplex PCR. Of 120,000 to 150,000 clones detected, almost 90% appear once; the ten largest clones hold roughly 2%. Sequencing used peripheral blood. These receptors were obtained from a human donor in a cohort sampled during active COVID-19.

This clone was counted a few times. In DNA form, the CDR3 reads TGTGCCAGCAGTCCGATAAAGGGACTAGCGGGAGGAGGCACAGATACGCAGTATTTT. It encodes CASSPIKGLAGGGTDTQYF. The chain employs TRBV27 and TRBJ2-3; 15 positions match TRBD2. The CDR3 contains 19 residues. CDR1 and CDR2 from the germline V gene are MNHEY and SMNVEV (reference sequence). The trim removed 5 bases at V and 1 base at J, leaving 10 bases unmatched.

This clone was counted once. This chain connects TRBV11-3 to TRBJ2-3; 7 nucleotides align to TRBD1. CDR1 is SGHNT, CDR2 YENEEA, per germline. There are 14 residues in the CDR3. Losses at the gene ends were 5 bases for V and 5 bases for J; bases not matched to a gene: 7. The chain's CDR3 is CASSPGQAGDTQYF. The CDR3 region has the DNA TGTGCCAGCAGCCCCGGACAGGCGGGAGATACGCAGTATTTT. Supplemented by reference TRBV11-3 and TRBJ2-3, the full variable domain reads EAGVVQSPRYKIIEKKQPVAFWCNPISGHNTLYWYLQNLGQGPELLIRYENEEAVDDSQLPKDRFSAERLKGVDSTLKIQPAELGDSAVYLCASSPGQAGDTQYFGPGTRLTVL.

A word on this clone: Distinct nucleotide sequences in the sample also encode this CDR3. The gene calls are TRBV6-4 and TRBJ2-3; 10 nucleotides agree with TRBD2. The CDR3 is 15 residues long. Germline lookup yields CDR1 MRHNA and CDR2 SNTAGT. V dropped 0 bases and J dropped 4; count of bases not matched to a gene: 1. The CDR3 bases are TGTGCCAGCAGTGACTCAGCGGGGGGGCCAGATACGCAGTATTTT. Residues: CASSDSAGGPDTQYF.